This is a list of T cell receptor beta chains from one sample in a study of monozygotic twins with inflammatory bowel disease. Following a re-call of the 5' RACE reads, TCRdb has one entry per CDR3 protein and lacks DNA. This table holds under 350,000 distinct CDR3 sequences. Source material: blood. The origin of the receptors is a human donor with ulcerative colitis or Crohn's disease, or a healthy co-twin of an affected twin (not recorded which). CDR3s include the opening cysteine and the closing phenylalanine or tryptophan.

CASSYGTGTNTEAFF,TRBJ1-1,TRBV6-5
CASSAGSPTDTQCF,TRBJ2-3,TRBV7-3
CASSLRTGGFFDSEAFF,TRBJ1-1,TRBV27
CASSWRVSANTGELFF,TRBJ2-2,TRBV7-2
CAISLDSFTDTQYF,TRBJ2-3,TRBV10-3
CASSLPTGAHEQYF,TRBJ2-7,TRBV5-1
CASKKDRDWHEQFF,TRBJ2-1,TRBV28
CATCSGWRVNSPLHF,TRBJ1-6,TRBV28
CASRPSWDTIYF,TRBJ1-3,TRBV6-2/TRBV6-3
CARGDRALNTEAFF,TRBJ1-1,TRBV2
CASSLVPFYEQYF,TRBJ2-7,TRBV12-3/TRBV12-4
CASSSRGRGNEQFF,TRBJ2-1,TRBV12-3/TRBV12-4
CASSEQGSRETQYF,TRBJ2-5,TRBV10-1
CSARGGTSYEQYF,TRBJ2-7,TRBV20-1
CASSLAQGGNEQFF,TRBJ2-1,TRBV5-1
CSAPGTSLWYEQFF,TRBJ2-1,TRBV20-1
CASSLASASTDTQYF,TRBJ2-3,TRBV7-2
CASSLQSSSGNTIYF,TRBJ1-3,TRBV7-9
CASSRWGNQPQHF,TRBJ1-5,TRBV27
CASSTPGQKRDRYNEQFF,TRBJ2-1,TRBV7-9
CSVDKGADTQYF,TRBJ2-3,TRBV29-1
CASSVLGTGGSPLHF,TRBJ1-6,TRBV27
CASSLAGGASAGELFF,TRBJ2-2,TRBV7-8
CASSLDRPSSGNTIYF,TRBJ1-3,TRBV5-1
CATSVSSSYNEQFF,TRBJ2-1,TRBV24-1
CASSLSASGSGFETQYF,TRBJ2-5,TRBV7-2
CASSPGRGAGTNEKLFF,TRBJ1-4,TRBV7-9
CASSERGSGEQFF,TRBJ2-1,TRBV19
CSAQDRGVMRAFF,TRBJ1-1,TRBV20-1
CASSTRTGGFYEQYF,TRBJ2-7,TRBV12-3/TRBV12-4
CASSTPRGLASYNEQFF,TRBJ2-1,TRBV27
CASSLSRPQGTQYF,TRBJ2-5,TRBV7-2
CASSQVQGRYTF,TRBJ1-2,TRBV3-1
CASSPVWGGSYPYEQYF,TRBJ2-7,TRBV7-2
CASSLGQGSYNEQFF,TRBJ2-1,TRBV7-2
CASSRGQRETQYF,TRBJ2-5,TRBV5-1
CASSFEGTYNEQFF,TRBJ2-1,TRBV12-3/TRBV12-4
CASSESRYEQYF,TRBJ2-7,TRBV10-1
CASSPVGRNSGNTIYF,TRBJ1-3,TRBV28
CASSYGSSDYNEQFF,TRBJ2-1,TRBV3-1
CASSTSSGQYQETQYF,TRBJ2-5,TRBV12-3/TRBV12-4
CSGGSGGVKETQYF,TRBJ2-5,TRBV20-1
CASSLELAGNLIDEQYF,TRBJ2-7,TRBV11-2
CASSSNSNQPQHF,TRBJ1-5,TRBV7-9
CASSPKQTTGELFF,TRBJ2-2,TRBV7-9
CASSLVSGVVGNQPQHF,TRBJ1-5,TRBV7-2
CASSFGSRVEQFF,TRBJ2-1,TRBV5-6
CASRPGTGGSYGYTF,TRBJ1-2,TRBV12-3/TRBV12-4
CASSRSQETQYF,TRBJ2-5,TRBV7-6
CASRTTSGSYEQYF,TRBJ2-7,TRBV27
CASSSQVAGVSNEQFF,TRBJ2-1,TRBV7-2
CASSLYRESHNEQFF,TRBJ2-1,TRBV12-3/TRBV12-4
CASSQELSGLAVYEQYF,TRBJ2-7,TRBV4-2
CASSGPGSNQPQHF,TRBJ1-5,TRBV7-9
CASSFGSSYNEQFF,TRBJ2-1,TRBV12-3/TRBV12-4
CASSLLLGNEQYF,TRBJ2-7,TRBV4-3
CAISDPGQGWGETQYF,TRBJ2-5,TRBV10-3